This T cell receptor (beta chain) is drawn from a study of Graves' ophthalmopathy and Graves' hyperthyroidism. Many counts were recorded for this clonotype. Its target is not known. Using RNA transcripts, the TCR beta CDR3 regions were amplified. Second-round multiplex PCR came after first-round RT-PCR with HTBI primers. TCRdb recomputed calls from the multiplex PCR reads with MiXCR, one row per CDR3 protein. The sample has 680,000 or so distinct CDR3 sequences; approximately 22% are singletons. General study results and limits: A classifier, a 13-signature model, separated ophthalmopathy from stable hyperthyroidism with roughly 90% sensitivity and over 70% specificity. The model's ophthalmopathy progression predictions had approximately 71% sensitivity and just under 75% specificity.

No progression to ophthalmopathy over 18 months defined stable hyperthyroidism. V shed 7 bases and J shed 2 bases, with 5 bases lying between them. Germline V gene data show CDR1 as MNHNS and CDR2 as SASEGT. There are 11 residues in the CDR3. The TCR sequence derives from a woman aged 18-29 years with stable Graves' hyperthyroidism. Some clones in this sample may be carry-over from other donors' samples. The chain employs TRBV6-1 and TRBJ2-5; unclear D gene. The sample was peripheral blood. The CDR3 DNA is TGTGCCAGCACCTCGCAAGAGACCCAGTACTTC. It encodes CASTSQETQYF.